A selection of T cell receptor beta chains follows, all from one sample in a study of beta chain features in type 1 diabetes. The assay was immunoSEQ multiplex PCR, and TCRdb's table has in-frame clones only and misses some. The sample holds 600,000 to 700,000 clones, roughly 12% seen once. The sample consisted of naive CD4+ T cells from blood. The receptors were sampled from a man between 25 and 39 years old with type 1 diabetes. CDR3s include the opening cysteine and the closing phenylalanine or tryptophan.

TRBV30	CAWNLGVTYGYTF
TRBV18	CASSPGQSSYEQYF
TRBV19	CASNDRGRTEAFF
TRBV30	CAWSVESSNQPQHF
TRBV19	CASSLPGQGRDTQYF
TRBV5-1	CASSSDPPGNEQYF
TRBV4-3	CASSQDGRAYSYNSPLHF
TRBV25-1	CASSLGWDEQYF
TRBV4-2	CASSPGTGGWDVEDTQYF
TRBV6-1	CASSEGGLHRGEQFF
TRBV30	CAWSWQGVPDTQYF
TRBV11-2	CASSLVTASRGGYTF
TRBV29-1	CSVEVRQGNNYEQYF
TRBV6-5	CASSRLDREGYTF
TRBV23-1	CASSRTIWTRSYEQYF
TRBV6-6	CASSYQRREDQPQHF
TRBV10-3	CAITLGTGAYYGYTF
TRBV6-5	CASSSPGRGQYF
TRBV7-2	CASSLSGITDTQYF
TRBV9	CASSVVDRYTDTQYF
TRBV5-4	CASSKGQGYGYTF
TRBV9	CASSVGGPTHTEAFF
TRBV9	CASSVGTGETQYF
TRBV6-1	CASSEAASGLYEQYF
TRBV5-1	CASSLQDSTEAFF
TRBV19	CASTGTGARQPQHF
TRBV29-1	CSAVKDSYEQYF
TRBV7-2	CASSAGAFGYTF
TRBV10-3	CATGVQDTQYF
TRBV10-3	CAISGSDGYNEQFF
TRBV7-2	CASNKQVDSNQPQHF
TRBV7-9	CASRSSGWDGGYTF
TRBV9	CASSPGRGNSPLHF
TRBV18	CASSPPNRGTEAFF
TRBV9	CASSVVGGTGSTDTQYF
TRBV2	CASIRDRDYDNQPQHF
TRBV14	CASSQALRRTQYF
TRBV5-1	CASSLGPSQETQYF
TRBV11-3	CASSSDSGTGTDTQYF
TRBV11-2	CASKNRASSYNSPLHF
TRBV4-3	CASSQLQGPGYEQYF
TRBV5-1	CASRSGDRYEQYF
TRBV28	CASSYLAGANVLTF
TRBV2	CASTERLSGQPQHF
TRBV5-1	CASSAGQGTRTEAFF
TRBV14	CASSPLAGGQGAYGYTF
TRBV5-1	CASIGQDTQYF
TRBV19	CASRDRAYNEQFF
TRBV6-1	CASSVSSGYTF
TRBV7-9	CASSRASSDEQFF
TRBV6-5	CASSYLGQANEKLFF
TRBV7-2	CASSPGQGSSYNSPLHF
TRBV7-9	CASSPRGTSGLDTQYF
TRBV5-6	CASSPRALKPQYF
TRBV5-1	CASSARTPGGYTF
TRBV2	CASSYPSQPQHF
TRBV7-9	CASSLEGPGSNQPQHF
TRBV11-2	CASSPYYGYTF
TRBV28	CASTPPGQGTYEQYF
TRBV28	CASSLAPGRGISYEQYF